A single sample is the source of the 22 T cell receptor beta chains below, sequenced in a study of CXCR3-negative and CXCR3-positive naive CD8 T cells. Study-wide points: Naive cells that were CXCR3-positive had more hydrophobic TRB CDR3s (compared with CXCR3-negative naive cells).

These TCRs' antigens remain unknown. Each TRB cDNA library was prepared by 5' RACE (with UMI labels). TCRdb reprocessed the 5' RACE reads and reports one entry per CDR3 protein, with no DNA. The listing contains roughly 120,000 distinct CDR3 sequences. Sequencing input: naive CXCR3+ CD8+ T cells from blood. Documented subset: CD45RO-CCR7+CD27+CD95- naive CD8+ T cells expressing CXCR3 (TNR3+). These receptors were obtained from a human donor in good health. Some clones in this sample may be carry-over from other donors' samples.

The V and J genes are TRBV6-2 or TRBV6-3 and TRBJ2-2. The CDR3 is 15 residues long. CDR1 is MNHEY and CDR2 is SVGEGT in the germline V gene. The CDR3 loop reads CASSYWATNTGELFF.

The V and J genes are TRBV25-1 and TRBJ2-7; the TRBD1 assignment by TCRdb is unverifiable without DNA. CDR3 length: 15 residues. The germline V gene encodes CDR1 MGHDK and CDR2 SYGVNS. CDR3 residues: CASSERGQGGYEQYF.

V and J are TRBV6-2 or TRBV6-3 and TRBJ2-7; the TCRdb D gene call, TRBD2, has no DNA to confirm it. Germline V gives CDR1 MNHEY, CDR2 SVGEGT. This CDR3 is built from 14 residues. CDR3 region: CASSWLAGDYEQYF.

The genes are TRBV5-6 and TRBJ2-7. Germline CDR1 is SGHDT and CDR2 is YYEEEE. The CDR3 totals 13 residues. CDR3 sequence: CASSFGSAYEQYF.

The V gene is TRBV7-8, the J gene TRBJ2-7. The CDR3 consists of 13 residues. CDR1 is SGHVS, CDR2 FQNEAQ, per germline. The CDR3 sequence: CASSLEPVYEQYF.

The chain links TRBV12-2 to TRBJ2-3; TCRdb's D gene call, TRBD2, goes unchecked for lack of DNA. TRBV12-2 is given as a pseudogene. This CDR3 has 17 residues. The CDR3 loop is CASRLAPLAGEQDTQYF.

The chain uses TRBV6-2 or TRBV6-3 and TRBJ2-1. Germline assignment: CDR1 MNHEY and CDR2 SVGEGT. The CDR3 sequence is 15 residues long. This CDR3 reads CASSYSESPSNEQFF.

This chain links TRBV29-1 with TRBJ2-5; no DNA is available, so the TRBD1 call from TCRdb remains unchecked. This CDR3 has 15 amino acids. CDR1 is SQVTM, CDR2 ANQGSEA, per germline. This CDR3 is CSVVGTEGYQETQYF.

This chain's CDR3 is CASSQVTDSFRTEAFF. The chain carries TRBV14 and TRBJ1-1; no DNA is available, so the TRBD1 call from TCRdb remains unchecked. CDR3 length: 16 amino acids. Germline CDR1 is SGHDN and CDR2 is FVKESK.

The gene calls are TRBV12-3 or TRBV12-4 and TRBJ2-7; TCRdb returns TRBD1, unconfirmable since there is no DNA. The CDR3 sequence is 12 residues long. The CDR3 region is CASSFSPGEQYF.

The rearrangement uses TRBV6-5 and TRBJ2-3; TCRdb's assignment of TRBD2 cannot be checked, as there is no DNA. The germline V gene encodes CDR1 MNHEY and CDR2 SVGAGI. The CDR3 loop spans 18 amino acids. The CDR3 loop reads CASSYQGLAGVSTDTQYF.

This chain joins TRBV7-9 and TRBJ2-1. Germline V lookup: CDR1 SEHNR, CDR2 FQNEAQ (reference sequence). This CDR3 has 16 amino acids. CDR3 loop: CASSNEAGSPYNEQFF.

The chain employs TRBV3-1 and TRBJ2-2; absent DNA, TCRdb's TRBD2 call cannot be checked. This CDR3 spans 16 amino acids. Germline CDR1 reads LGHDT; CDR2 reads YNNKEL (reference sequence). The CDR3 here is CASSRALGEGTGELFF.

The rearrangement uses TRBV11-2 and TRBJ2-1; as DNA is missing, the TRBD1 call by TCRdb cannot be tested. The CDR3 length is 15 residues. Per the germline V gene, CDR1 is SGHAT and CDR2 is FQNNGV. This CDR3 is CASSLLGGLFDEQFF.

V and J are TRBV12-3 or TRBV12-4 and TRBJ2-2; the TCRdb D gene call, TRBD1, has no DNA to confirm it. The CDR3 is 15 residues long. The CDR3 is CATFPGTTNTGELFF.

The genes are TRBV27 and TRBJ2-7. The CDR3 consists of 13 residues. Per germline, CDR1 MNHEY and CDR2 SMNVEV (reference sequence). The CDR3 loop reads CASSPGTSYEQYF.

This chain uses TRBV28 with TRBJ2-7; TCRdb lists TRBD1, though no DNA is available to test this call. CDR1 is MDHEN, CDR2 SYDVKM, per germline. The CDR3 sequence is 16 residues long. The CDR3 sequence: CASSHLGQGRFDEQYF.

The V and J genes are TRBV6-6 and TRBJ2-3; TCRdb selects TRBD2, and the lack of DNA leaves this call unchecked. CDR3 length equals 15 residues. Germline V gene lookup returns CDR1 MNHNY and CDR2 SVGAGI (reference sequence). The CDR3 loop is CASRILAGVIDTQYF.

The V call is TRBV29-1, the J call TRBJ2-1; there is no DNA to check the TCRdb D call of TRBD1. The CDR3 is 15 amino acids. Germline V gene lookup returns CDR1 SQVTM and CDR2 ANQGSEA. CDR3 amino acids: CSVEQPGTPNNEQFF.

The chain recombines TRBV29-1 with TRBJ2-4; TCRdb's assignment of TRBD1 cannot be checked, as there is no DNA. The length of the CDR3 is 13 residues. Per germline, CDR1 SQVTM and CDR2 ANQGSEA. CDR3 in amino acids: CSVEGTPDYIQYF. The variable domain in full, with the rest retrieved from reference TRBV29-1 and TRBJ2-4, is SAVISQKPSRDICQRGTSLTIQCQVDSQVTMMFWYRQQPGQSLTLIATANQGSEATYESGFVIDKFPISRPNLTFSTLTVSNMSPEDSSIYLCSVEGTPDYIQYFGAGTRLSVL.

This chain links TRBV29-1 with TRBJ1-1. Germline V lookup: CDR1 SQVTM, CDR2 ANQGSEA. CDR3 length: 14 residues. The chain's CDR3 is CSVDGSSRATEAFF.

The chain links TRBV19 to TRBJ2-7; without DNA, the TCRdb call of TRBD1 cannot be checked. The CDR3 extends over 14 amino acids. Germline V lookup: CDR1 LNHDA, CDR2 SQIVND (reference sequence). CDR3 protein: CASSIRDMSYEQYF.